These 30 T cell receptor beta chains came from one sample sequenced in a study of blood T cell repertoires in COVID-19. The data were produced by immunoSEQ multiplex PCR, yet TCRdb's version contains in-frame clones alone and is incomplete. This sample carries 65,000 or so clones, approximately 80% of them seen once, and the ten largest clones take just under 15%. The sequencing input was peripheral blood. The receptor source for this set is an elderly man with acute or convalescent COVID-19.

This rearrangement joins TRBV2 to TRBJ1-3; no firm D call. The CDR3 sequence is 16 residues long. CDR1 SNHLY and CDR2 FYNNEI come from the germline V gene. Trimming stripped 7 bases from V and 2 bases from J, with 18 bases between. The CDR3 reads CASIRTPLSPGNTIYF. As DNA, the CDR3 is TGTGCCAGCATTAGGACTCCATTAAGCCCTGGAAACACCATATATTTT.

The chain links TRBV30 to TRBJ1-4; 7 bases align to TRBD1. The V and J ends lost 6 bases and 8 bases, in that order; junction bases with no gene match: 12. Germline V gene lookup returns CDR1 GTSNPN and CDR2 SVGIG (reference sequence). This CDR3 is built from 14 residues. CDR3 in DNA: TGTGCCTGCCCCGACGGGACAGACTCAGAAAAACTGTTTTTT. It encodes CACPDGTDSEKLFF.

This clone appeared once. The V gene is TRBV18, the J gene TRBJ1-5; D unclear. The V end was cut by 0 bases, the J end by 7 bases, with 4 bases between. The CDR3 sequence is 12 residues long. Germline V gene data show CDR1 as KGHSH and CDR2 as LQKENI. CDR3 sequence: CASSPPEQPQHF. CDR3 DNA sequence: TGTGCCAGCTCACCACCAGAGCAGCCCCAGCATTTT.

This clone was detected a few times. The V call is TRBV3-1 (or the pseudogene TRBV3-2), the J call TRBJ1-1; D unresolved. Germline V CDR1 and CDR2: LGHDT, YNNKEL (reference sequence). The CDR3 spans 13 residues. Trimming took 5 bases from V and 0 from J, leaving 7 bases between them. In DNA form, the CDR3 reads TGTGCCAGCAGCTTCGGGATGAACACTGAAGCTTTCTTT. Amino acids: CASSFGMNTEAFF.

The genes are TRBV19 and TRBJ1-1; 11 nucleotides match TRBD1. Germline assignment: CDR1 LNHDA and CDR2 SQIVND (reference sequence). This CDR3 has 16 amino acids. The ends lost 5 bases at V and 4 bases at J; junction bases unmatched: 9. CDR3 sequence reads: CASSARTGGGGTEAFF. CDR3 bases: TGTGCCAGTAGTGCACGGACAGGGGGCGGGGGCACTGAAGCTTTCTTT.

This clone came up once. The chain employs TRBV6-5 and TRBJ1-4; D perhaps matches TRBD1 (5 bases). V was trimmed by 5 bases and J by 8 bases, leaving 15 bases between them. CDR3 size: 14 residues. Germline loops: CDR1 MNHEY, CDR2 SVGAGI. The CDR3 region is CASSMTADSEKLFF. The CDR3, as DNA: TGTGCCAGCAGTATGACAGCTGATTCGGAAAAACTGTTTTTT.

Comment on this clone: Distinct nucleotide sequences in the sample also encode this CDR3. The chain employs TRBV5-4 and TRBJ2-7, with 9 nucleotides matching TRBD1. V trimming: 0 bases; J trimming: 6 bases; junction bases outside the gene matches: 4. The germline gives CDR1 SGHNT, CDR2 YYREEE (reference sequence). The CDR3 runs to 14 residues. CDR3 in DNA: TGTGCCAGCAGCTTGGAACAGGGGGCGTCCGAGCAGTACTTC. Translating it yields CASSLEQGASEQYF.

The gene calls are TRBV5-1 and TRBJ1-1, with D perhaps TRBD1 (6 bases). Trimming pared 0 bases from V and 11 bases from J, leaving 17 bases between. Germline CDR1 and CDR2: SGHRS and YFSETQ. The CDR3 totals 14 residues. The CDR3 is CASSLDIGGAQAFF. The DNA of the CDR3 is TGCGCCAGCAGCTTGGATATTGGGGGCGCACAGGCTTTCTTT.

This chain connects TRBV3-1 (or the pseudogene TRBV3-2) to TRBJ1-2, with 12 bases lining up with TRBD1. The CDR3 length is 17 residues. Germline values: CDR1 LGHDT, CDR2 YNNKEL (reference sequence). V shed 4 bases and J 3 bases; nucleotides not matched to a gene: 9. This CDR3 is CASSPRGQGARDYGYTF. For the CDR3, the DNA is TGTGCCAGCAGCCCTAGGGGACAGGGGGCGCGAGACTATGGCTACACCTTC.

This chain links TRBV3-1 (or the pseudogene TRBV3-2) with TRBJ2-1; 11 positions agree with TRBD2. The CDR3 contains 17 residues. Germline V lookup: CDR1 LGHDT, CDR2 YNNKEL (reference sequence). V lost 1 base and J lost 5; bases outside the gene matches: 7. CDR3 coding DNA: TGTGCCAGCAGCCAAGGACGACTAGCGGGGACCCACAATGAGCAGTTCTTC. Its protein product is CASSQGRLAGTHNEQFF.

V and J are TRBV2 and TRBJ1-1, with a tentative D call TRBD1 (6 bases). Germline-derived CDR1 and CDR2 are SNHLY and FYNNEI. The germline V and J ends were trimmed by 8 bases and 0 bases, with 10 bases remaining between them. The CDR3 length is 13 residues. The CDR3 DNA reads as TGTGCCAGCGGCCGGGACATGAACACTGAAGCTTTCTTT. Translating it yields CASGRDMNTEAFF.

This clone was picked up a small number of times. CDR3 sequence (DNA): TGCGCCAGCAGCCCGGGGGGTTTCCAAGAGACCCAGTACTTC. Its protein product is CASSPGGFQETQYF. The V call is TRBV5-1, the J call TRBJ2-5; 7 positions agree with TRBD2. The CDR3 is 14 residues long. V lost 4 bases to trimming and J lost 1 base; unmatched junction nucleotides: 4. Germline values: CDR1 SGHRS, CDR2 YFSETQ.

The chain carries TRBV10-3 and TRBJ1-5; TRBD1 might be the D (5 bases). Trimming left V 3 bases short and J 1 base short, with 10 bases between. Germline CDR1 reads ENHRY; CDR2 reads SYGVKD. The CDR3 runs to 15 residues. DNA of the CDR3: TGTGCCATCAGTGAACGGGGGGACAGCAATCAGCCCCAGCATTTT. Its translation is CAISERGDSNQPQHF.

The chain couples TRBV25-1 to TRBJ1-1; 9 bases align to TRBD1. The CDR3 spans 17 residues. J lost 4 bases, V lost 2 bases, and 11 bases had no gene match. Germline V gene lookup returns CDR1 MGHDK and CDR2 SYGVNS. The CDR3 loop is CASSELGQGVTGTEAFF. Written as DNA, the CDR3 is TGTGCCAGCAGTGAACTGGGACAGGGCGTTACGGGCACTGAAGCTTTCTTT. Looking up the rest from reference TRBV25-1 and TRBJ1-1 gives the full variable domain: EADIYQTPRYLVIGTGKKITLECSQTMGHDKMYWYQQDPGMELHLIHYSYGVNSTEKGDLSSESTVSRIRTEHFPLTLESARPSHTSQYLCASSELGQGVTGTEAFFGQGTRLTVV.

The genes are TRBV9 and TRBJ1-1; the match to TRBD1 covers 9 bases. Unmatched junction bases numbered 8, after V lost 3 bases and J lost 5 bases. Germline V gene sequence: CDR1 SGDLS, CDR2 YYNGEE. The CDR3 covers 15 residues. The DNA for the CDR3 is TGTGCCAGCAGCGAAAAGACAGGGGGAATGACTGAAGCTTTCTTT. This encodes CASSEKTGGMTEAFF.

CDR3 protein: CASSLVRSSYEQYF. For the CDR3, the DNA is TGTGCCAGCAGCTTAGTACGGAGCTCCTACGAGCAGTACTTC. The chain has TRBV7-8 and TRBJ2-7; D is uncertain. The germline V gene encodes CDR1 SGHVS and CDR2 FQNEAQ. The CDR3 spans 14 residues. Deletions cut 1 base from V and 0 bases from J, with 7 bases between.

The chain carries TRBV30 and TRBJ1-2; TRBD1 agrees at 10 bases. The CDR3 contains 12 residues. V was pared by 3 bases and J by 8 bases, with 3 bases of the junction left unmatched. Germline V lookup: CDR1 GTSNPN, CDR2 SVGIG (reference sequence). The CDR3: CAWRGTGVGYTF. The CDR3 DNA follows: TGTGCCTGGAGGGGGACAGGGGTAGGCTACACCTTC.

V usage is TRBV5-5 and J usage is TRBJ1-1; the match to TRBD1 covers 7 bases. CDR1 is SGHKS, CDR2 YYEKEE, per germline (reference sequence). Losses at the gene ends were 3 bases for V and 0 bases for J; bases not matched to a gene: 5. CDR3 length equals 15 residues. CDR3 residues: CASSSTGTVNTEAFF. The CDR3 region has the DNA TGTGCCAGCAGCTCAACCGGGACAGTGAACACTGAAGCTTTCTTT.

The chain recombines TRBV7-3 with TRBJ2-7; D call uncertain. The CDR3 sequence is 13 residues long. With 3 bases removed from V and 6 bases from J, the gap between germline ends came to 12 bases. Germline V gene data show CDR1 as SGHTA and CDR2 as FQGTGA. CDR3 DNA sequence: TGTGCCAGCAGCTTTCCCTCGGGTCCCGAGCAGTACTTC. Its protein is CASSFPSGPEQYF.

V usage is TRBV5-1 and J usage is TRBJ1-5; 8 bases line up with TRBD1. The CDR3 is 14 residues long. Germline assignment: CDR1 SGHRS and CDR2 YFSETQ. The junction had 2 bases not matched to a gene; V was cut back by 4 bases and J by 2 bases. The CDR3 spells CASSETGGNQPQHF. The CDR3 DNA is TGCGCCAGCAGCGAGACAGGGGGCAATCAGCCCCAGCATTTT.

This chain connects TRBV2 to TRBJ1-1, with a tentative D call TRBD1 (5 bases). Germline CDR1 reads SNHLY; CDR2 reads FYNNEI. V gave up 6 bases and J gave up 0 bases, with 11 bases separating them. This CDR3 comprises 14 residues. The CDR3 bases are TGTGCCAGCAGCCCCCAGGGCATGAACACTGAAGCTTTCTTT. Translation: CASSPQGMNTEAFF.

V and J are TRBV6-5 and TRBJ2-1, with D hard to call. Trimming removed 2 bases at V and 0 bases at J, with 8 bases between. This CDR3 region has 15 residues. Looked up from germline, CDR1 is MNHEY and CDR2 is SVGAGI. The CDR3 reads CASSYETVSYNEQFF. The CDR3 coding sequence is TGTGCCAGCAGTTACGAGACTGTCTCCTACAATGAGCAGTTCTTC.

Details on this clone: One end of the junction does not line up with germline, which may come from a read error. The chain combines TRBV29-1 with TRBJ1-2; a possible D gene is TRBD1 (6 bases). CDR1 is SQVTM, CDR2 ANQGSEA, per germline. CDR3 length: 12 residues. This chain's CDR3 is CSLDRNNYGYTF. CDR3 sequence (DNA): TGCAGCCTTGACAGGAATAACTATGGCTACACCTTC.

CDR3: CASSVGGVNYGYTF. CDR3 bases: TGTGCCAGCAGCGTCGGGGGGGTAAACTATGGCTACACCTTC. The chain uses TRBV5-6 and TRBJ1-2; perhaps TRBD1 as D (5 bases). There are 14 residues in the CDR3. CDR1 and CDR2 (germline): SGHDT, YYEEEE. Trimming left V 4 bases short and J 2 bases short, with 12 bases between.

The CDR3 reads CASSLAVLSHNQPQHF. CDR3 nucleotides: TGTGCCAGCAGCTTAGCGGTCCTGAGTCACAATCAGCCCCAGCATTTT. The V gene is TRBV7-2, the J gene TRBJ1-5, with D unclear. Trimming took 0 bases from V and 3 from J, leaving 12 bases between them. The germline CDR1 and CDR2 sequences are SGHTA and FQGNSA. There are 16 residues in the CDR3.

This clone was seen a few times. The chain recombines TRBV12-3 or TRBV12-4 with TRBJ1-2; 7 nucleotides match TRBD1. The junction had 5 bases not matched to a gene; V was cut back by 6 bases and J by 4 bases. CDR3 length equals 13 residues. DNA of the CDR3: TGTGCCAGCAGCCCGGACAGGAGCTATGGCTACACCTTC. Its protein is CASSPDRSYGYTF.

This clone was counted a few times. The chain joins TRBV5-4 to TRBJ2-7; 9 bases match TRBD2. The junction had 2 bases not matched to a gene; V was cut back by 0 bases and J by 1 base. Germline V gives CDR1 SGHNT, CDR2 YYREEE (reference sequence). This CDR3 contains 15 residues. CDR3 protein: CASSLETSGSYEQYF. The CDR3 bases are TGTGCCAGCAGCTTGGAGACTAGCGGTTCCTACGAGCAGTACTTC.

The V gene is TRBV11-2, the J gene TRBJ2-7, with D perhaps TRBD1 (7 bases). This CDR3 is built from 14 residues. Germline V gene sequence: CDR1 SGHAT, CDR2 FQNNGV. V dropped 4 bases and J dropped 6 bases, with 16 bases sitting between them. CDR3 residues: CASSSQGTFSEQYF. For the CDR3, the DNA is TGTGCCAGCAGCTCACAGGGGACTTTCTCCGAGCAGTACTTC.

CDR3 in DNA: TGTGCCAGCTCACCACGGGTAGGGGAAGGAACTGAAGCTTTCTTT. Amino acid sequence: CASSPRVGEGTEAFF. V is TRBV18 and J is TRBJ1-1; D might be TRBD1 (5 bases). The CDR3 has 15 amino acids. The V and J ends lost 1 base and 5 bases respectively, with 14 bases between them. Looked up from germline, CDR1 is KGHSH and CDR2 is LQKENI.

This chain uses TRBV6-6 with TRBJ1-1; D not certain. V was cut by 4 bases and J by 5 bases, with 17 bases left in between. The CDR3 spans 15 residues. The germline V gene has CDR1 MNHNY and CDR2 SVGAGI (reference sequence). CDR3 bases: TGTGCCAGCAGTTCGCCACAGAGCCCCAGTACTGAAGCTTTCTTT. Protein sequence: CASSSPQSPSTEAFF.